The 21 T cell receptor beta chains presented below share a single source sample, sequenced in a study of T cell responses to AZD1222 COVID-19 vaccine. Clones were read by immunoSEQ multiplex PCR, and TCRdb kept only the in-frame ones, dropping some. The sample holds some 96,000 clones, around nine tenths seen once. The sequenced sample was peripheral blood, obtained on day 0 of AZD1222 vaccination. The source of these receptors is an adult in good health.

The chain is built from TRBV28 and TRBJ2-5; D unclear. CDR3 size: 13 residues. The V end lost 6 bases, the J end lost 5 bases, and 13 bases lay between the germline ends. Germline V gene lookup returns CDR1 MDHEN and CDR2 SYDVKM. Here the CDR3 DNA reads TGTGCCAGCAGCCTCCCGGGTTGGGAGACCCAGTACTTC. Translation gives CASSLPGWETQYF.

The chain carries TRBV11-2 and TRBJ2-2; TRBD2 agrees at 15 bases. Germline CDR1 and CDR2: SGHAT and FQNNGV. The CDR3 loop spans 19 amino acids. V lost 6 bases, J lost 1 base, and 9 bases stayed unmatched. CDR3 DNA: TGTGCCAGCAGGCCTACGGGACTAGCGGGAGGAAGGAACACCGGGGAGCTGTTTTTT. Encoded protein: CASRPTGLAGGRNTGELFF.

V and J are TRBV7-3 and TRBJ2-6; no firm D call. V was pared by 5 bases and J by 0 bases, with 8 bases between. Germline loops: CDR1 SGHTA, CDR2 FQGTGA. The CDR3 is 15 residues long. The CDR3 is CASSPQSSGANVLTF. The DNA for the CDR3 is TGTGCCAGCAGCCCGCAAAGCTCTGGGGCCAACGTCCTGACTTTC.

This sequence joins TRBV5-8 and TRBJ1-2; possible D gene TRBD1, 6 bases. V was pared by 3 bases and J by 1 base, with 13 bases between. Germline V gene data show CDR1 as SGHTS and CDR2 as YDEGEE. CDR3 size: 15 residues. CDR3 nucleotide sequence: TGTGCCAGCAGCTATCCTACAGGGTTTAACTATGGCTACACCTTC. Amino acids: CASSYPTGFNYGYTF.

The rearrangement links TRBV19 to TRBJ1-2; D call uncertain. The germline gives CDR1 LNHDA, CDR2 SQIVND (reference sequence). The CDR3 spans 13 residues. Trimming cost V 1 base and J 8 bases, with 11 bases left between them. CDR3 sequence (DNA): TGTGCCAGTAGTATAGCGGGAAGAAGGGGCTACACCTTC. Protein: CASSIAGRRGYTF.

This clone was found a few times. This rearrangement joins TRBV18 to TRBJ1-5; TRBD1 aligns across 7 bases. Germline assignment: CDR1 KGHSH and CDR2 LQKENI. The CDR3 spans 13 residues. The V segment lost 7 bases and the J segment 2 bases; nucleotides outside the gene matches: 2. The CDR3 region is CASYGQGNQPQHF. CDR3 DNA: TGTGCCAGCTACGGACAGGGCAATCAGCCCCAGCATTTT.

The chain is built from TRBV7-9 and TRBJ1-2; TRBD1 is a possible D gene (6 bases). CDR1 and CDR2 from the germline V gene are SEHNR and FQNEAQ (reference sequence). CDR3 length: 14 amino acids. V was pared by 2 bases and J by 3 bases, with 10 bases between. The CDR3 here is CASSLRSGDYGYTF. For the CDR3, the DNA is TGTGCCAGCAGCTTACGATCAGGGGACTATGGCTACACCTTC.

The rearrangement uses TRBV7-9 and TRBJ1-1, with 8 bases matching TRBD1. J lost 4 bases, V lost 5 bases, and 3 bases had no gene match. CDR3 length: 13 residues. CDR1 and CDR2 (germline): SEHNR, FQNEAQ (reference sequence). The CDR3 reads CASSQTGGTEAFF. The CDR3 region has the DNA TGTGCCAGCAGCCAAACAGGGGGCACTGAAGCTTTCTTT.

This chain connects TRBV5-1 to TRBJ2-1, with D possibly being TRBD2 (6 bases). Trimming shortened V by 4 bases and J by 5 bases, and 13 bases separated the two germline ends. The CDR3 has 14 residues. Germline lookup yields CDR1 SGHRS and CDR2 YFSETQ. CDR3: CASSEAGIHNEQFF. The DNA of the CDR3 is TGCGCCAGCAGCGAGGCGGGGATACACAATGAGCAGTTCTTC.

This chain connects TRBV6-5 to TRBJ1-1; D is possibly TRBD1 (5 bases). From germline, CDR1 is MNHEY and CDR2 SVGAGI. V gave up 6 bases and J gave up 0 bases, with 11 bases separating them. The CDR3 is made up of 14 amino acids. The CDR3 bases are TGTGCCAGCAGCCTCCGAGGGGTGAACACTGAAGCTTTCTTT. Residues: CASSLRGVNTEAFF.

The chain recombines TRBV11-3 with TRBJ2-2, with 7 bases fitting TRBD1. Germline lookup yields CDR1 SGHNT and CDR2 YENEEA. Losses at the gene ends were 10 bases for V and 1 base for J; bases not matched to a gene: 3. The CDR3 length is 13 residues. The CDR3 reads CAKGQENTGELFF. The CDR3 DNA follows: TGTGCCAAAGGACAGGAGAACACCGGGGAGCTGTTTTTT.

This sequence joins TRBV2 and TRBJ1-2, with 8 nucleotides matching TRBD1. The germline V gene encodes CDR1 SNHLY and CDR2 FYNNEI. The CDR3 is 16 residues long. Trimming took 3 bases from V and 8 from J; bases not matched to a gene: 14. The CDR3: CASSDPGQGWAKGYTF. CDR3 DNA sequence: TGTGCCAGCAGTGATCCCGGACAGGGATGGGCGAAGGGCTACACCTTC.

The chain carries TRBV19 and TRBJ2-7, with TRBD2 matching over 10 bases. The V gene end was trimmed by 5 bases and the J gene end by 5 bases; junction bases not matched to a gene: 15. Germline CDR1 reads LNHDA; CDR2 reads SQIVND (reference sequence). The CDR3 is made up of 17 amino acids. The CDR3: CASSALAGAFYGNEQYF. In nucleotides, the CDR3 is TGTGCCAGTAGTGCCCTAGCGGGAGCCTTTTACGGAAACGAGCAGTACTTC. The full variable domain, completed using reference TRBV19 and TRBJ2-7, is DGGITQSPKYLFRKEGQNVTLSCEQNLNHDAMYWYRQDPGQGLRLIYYSQIVNDFQKGDIAEGYSVSREKKESFPLTVTSAQKNPTAFYLCASSALAGAFYGNEQYFGPGTRLTVT.

The V call is TRBV9, the J call TRBJ2-3; 10 nucleotides align to TRBD2. The V and J ends lost 0 bases and 4 bases, in that order; junction bases with no gene match: 5. CDR1 and CDR2 (germline): SGDLS, YYNGEE. The CDR3 length is 16 residues. In DNA form, the CDR3 reads TGTGCCAGCAGCGTAGCGGCTAGCGGGAGCCCAGATACGCAGTATTTT. Encoded protein: CASSVAASGSPDTQYF.

The chain employs TRBV5-1 and TRBJ2-3; 8 nucleotides line up with TRBD2. Trimming removed 4 bases from V and 0 bases from J; junction bases left unmatched: 4. Germline V gene sequence: CDR1 SGHRS, CDR2 YFSETQ. There are 15 residues in the CDR3. The CDR3 DNA is TGCGCCAGCAGCCACACTAGCGGAAGCACAGATACGCAGTATTTT. Its protein is CASSHTSGSTDTQYF.

This chain links TRBV27 with TRBJ2-7, with TRBD1 matching 9 bases. The CDR3 loop spans 13 amino acids. Germline lookup yields CDR1 MNHEY and CDR2 SMNVEV (reference sequence). V was clipped by 4 bases and J by 7 bases; unmatched bases: 5. CDR3 protein: CASSSGTGREQYF. CDR3 DNA: TGTGCCAGCAGTTCCGGGACAGGGCGTGAGCAGTACTTC.

The rearrangement joins TRBV7-8 to TRBJ2-1; D tentatively reads TRBD1 or TRBD2 (5 bases each). Germline assignment: CDR1 SGHVS and CDR2 FQNEAQ. The CDR3 runs to 12 residues. Trimming stripped 2 bases from V and 15 bases from J, with 14 bases between. The CDR3 here is CASSLHLGTTFF. The DNA for the CDR3 is TGTGCCAGCAGCTTACATCTCGGGACCACGTTCTTC.

The chain is built from TRBV19 and TRBJ1-4; D call uncertain. Germline V gene lookup returns CDR1 LNHDA and CDR2 SQIVND (reference sequence). V lost 5 bases, J lost 3 bases, and 16 bases lay in between. The CDR3 has 16 residues. The CDR3: CASSGRISGANEKLFF. The CDR3, as DNA: TGTGCCAGTAGTGGCAGGATAAGTGGGGCTAATGAAAAACTGTTTTTT.

The V gene is TRBV28, the J gene TRBJ1-5; D call uncertain. Trimming removed 5 bases from V and 9 bases from J, with 11 bases in between. The germline V gene encodes CDR1 MDHEN and CDR2 SYDVKM. The CDR3 has 12 residues. As DNA, the CDR3 is TGTGCCAGCAGTCCGTCTGCTCGGCCCCAGCATTTT. This encodes CASSPSARPQHF.

CDR3 amino acids: CASSLASGHTYEQYF. The CDR3 DNA reads TGCGCCAGCAGCTTGGCTAGCGGTCATACCTACGAGCAGTACTTC. The rearrangement links TRBV5-1 to TRBJ2-7, with 7 positions matching TRBD2. After removal of 0 bases from V and 2 bases from J, the junction contained 5 bases not matched to a gene. In germline, CDR1 is SGHRS, CDR2 YFSETQ. The CDR3 spans 15 residues.

The rearrangement joins TRBV19 to TRBJ2-2, with 10 bases aligning to TRBD1. Trimming at V came to 2 bases and at J to 6 bases, leaving 3 bases not matched to a gene. The CDR3 has 15 residues. Germline CDR1 LNHDA, CDR2 SQIVND (reference sequence). The CDR3, as DNA: TGTGCCAGTAGTATAAGGGACAGGGGACCCGGGGAGCTGTTTTTT. This translates into CASSIRDRGPGELFF.